The rows below give T cell receptor beta chains drawn from one sample of a study of cytomegalovirus exposure and HLA in healthy donors. Generated by immunoSEQ multiplex PCR, the TCRdb table keeps only in-frame clones and is missing some. The table has about 130,000 clones, roughly 80% seen once. The sequencing sample was made of PBMCs. The receptors come from a man aged 18 to 30 in good health and CMV-seropositive. The CDR3 runs from the conserved cysteine through the conserved F or W. D genes are given only for firm matches. The size field is filled for only some rows; it gives once, few, many or a size class.

v_call	d_call	clone_size	j_call	cdr3_nt	cdr3_aa
TRBV5-4	TRBD1	NA	TRBJ1-6	TGTGCCAGCAGCTTGGCGGGACAGGGTAGTTCACCCCTCCACTTT	CASSLAGQGSSPLHF
TRBV5-4	NA	NA	TRBJ1-2	TGTGCCAGCAGCTTGGCAGCAGGGGTAGACTATGGCTACACCTTC	CASSLAAGVDYGYTF
TRBV9	NA	once	TRBJ1-3	TGTGCCAGCAGCGTAGACAGGGCGGCTGGAAACACCATATATTTT	CASSVDRAAGNTIYF
TRBV5-1	NA	NA	TRBJ2-7	TGCGCCAGCAGCATTACGACTGGAGAGACCTACGAGCAGTACTTC	CASSITTGETYEQYF
TRBV4-1	NA	NA	TRBJ1-1	TGCGCCAGCAGCCTCATTTTCAGGGAGGTAGCTTTCTTT	CASSLIFREVAFF
TRBV6-1	NA	NA	TRBJ1-2	TGTGCCAGCAGTTCCCTAGATAGCCTTTATAGGGGCTACACCTTC	CASSSLDSLYRGYTF
TRBV4-1	NA	once	TRBJ1-4	TGCGCCAGCAGCCAAGACAGGGGAACTAATGAAAAACTGTTTTTT	CASSQDRGTNEKLFF
TRBV6-1	NA	NA	TRBJ1-1	TGTGCCAGCAATCAGGGTGGGACTGAAGCTTTCTTT	CASNQGGTEAFF
TRBV19	TRBD1	NA	TRBJ2-4	TGTGCCAGTAGGACAGGGTCCCTTCCCAAAAACATTCAGTACTTC	CASRTGSLPKNIQYF
TRBV5-1	TRBD2	NA	TRBJ2-1	TGCGCCAGCAGCTTGGCTCCTAGCGGGGGCGATAATGAGCAGTTCTTC	CASSLAPSGGDNEQFF